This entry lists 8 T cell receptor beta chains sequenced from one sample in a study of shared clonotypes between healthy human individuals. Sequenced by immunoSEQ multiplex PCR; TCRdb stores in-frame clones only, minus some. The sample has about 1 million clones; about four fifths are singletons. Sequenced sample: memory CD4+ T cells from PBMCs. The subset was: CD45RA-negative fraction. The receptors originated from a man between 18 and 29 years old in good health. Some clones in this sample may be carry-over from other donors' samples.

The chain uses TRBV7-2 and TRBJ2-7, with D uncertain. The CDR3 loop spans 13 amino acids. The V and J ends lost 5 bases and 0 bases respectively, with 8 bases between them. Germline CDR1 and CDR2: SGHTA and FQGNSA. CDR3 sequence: CASSPTDSYEQYF. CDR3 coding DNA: TGTGCCAGCAGCCCAACGGACTCCTACGAGCAGTACTTC.

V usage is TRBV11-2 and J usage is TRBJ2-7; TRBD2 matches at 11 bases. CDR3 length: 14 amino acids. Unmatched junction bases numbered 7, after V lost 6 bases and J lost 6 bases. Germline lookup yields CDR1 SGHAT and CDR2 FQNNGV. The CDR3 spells CASRSLAGGGEQYF. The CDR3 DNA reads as TGTGCCAGCAGGAGTCTAGCGGGAGGAGGCGAGCAGTACTTC.

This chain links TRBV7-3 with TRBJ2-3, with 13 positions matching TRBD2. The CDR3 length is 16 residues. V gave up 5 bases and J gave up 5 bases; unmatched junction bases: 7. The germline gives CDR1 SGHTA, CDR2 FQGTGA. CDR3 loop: CASSARLAGGGDTQYF. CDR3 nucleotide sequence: TGTGCCAGCAGCGCCCGACTAGCGGGAGGAGGAGATACGCAGTATTTT.

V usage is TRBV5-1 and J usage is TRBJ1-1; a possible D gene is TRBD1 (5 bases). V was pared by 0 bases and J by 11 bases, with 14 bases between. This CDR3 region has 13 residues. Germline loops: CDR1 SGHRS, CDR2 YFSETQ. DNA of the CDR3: TGCGCCAGCAGCTTGGCAGGGACCCCCGGGGCTTTCTTT. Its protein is CASSLAGTPGAFF.

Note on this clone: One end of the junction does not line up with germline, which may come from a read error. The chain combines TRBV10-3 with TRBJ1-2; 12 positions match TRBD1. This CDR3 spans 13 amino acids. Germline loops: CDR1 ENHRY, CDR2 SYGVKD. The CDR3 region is CAIRARDRGHVDF. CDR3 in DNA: TGTGCCATCAGGGCCCGGGACAGGGGGCATGTCGACTTC.

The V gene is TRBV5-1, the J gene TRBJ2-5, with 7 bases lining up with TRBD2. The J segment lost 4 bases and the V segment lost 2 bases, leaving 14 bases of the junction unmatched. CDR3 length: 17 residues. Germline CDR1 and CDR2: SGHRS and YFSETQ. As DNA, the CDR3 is TGCGCCAGCAGCTTCGGAGGGTGGGCTAGCGGCTCAGAGACCCAGTACTTC. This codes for CASSFGGWASGSETQYF.

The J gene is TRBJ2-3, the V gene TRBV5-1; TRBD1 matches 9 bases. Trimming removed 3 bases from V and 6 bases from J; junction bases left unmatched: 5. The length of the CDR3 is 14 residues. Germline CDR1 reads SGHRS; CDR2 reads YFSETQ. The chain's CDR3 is CASSSPDRGDTQYF. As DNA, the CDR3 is TGCGCCAGCAGCTCCCCGGACAGGGGTGATACGCAGTATTTT.

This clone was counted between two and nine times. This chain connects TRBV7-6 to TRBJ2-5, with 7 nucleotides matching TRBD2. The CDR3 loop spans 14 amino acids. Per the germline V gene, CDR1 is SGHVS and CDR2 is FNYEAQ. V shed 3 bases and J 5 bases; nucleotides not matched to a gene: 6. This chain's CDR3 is CASSLRGAGETQYF. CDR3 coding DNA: TGTGCCAGCAGCTTGAGGGGAGCGGGGGAGACCCAGTACTTC.